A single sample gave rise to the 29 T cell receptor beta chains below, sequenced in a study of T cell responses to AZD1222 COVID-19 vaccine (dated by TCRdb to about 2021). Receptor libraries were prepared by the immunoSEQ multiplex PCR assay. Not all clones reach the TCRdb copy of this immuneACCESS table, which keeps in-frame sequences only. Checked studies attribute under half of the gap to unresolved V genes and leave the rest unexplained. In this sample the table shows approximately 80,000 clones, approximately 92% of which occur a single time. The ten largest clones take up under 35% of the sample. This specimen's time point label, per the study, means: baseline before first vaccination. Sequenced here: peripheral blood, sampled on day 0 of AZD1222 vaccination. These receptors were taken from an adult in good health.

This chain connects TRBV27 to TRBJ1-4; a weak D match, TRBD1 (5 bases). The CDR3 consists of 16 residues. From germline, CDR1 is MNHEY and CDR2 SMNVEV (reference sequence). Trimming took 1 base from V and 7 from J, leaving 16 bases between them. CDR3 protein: CASSLWMGGGIEKLFF. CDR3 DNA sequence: TGTGCCAGCAGTTTATGGATGGGGGGAGGTATTGAAAAACTGTTTTTT.

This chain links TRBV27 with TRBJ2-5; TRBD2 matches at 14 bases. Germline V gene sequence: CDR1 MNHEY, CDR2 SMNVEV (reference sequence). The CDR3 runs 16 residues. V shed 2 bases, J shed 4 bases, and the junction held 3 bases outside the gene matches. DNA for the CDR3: TGTGCCAGCAGTTTAGTCGGACTAGCGGGAGGAGAGACCCAGTACTTC. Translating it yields CASSLVGLAGGETQYF.

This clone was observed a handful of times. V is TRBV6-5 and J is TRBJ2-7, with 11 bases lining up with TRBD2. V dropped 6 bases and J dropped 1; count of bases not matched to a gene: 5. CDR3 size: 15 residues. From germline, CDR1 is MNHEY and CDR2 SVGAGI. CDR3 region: CASSLTSGTSYEQYF. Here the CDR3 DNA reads TGTGCCAGCAGCCTGACTAGCGGGACTTCCTACGAGCAGTACTTC.

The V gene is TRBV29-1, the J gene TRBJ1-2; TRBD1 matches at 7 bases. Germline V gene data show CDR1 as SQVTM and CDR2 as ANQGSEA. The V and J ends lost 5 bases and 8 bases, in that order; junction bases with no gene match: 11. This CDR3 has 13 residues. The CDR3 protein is CSVFRQGAGGYTF. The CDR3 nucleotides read TGCAGCGTTTTCAGACAGGGAGCAGGAGGCTACACCTTC.

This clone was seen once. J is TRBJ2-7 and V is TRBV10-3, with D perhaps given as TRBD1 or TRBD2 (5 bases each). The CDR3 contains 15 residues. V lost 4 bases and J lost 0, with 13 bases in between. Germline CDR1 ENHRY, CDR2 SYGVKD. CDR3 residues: CAISASGPNSYEQYF. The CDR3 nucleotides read TGTGCCATCAGTGCCTCGGGACCTAACTCCTACGAGCAGTACTTC.

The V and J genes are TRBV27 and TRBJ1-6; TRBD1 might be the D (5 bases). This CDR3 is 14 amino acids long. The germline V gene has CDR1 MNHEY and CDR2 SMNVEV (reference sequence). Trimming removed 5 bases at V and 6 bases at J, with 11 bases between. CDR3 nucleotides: TGTGCCAGCAGTCCCGATGGGGGTAATTCACCCCTCCACTTT. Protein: CASSPDGGNSPLHF.

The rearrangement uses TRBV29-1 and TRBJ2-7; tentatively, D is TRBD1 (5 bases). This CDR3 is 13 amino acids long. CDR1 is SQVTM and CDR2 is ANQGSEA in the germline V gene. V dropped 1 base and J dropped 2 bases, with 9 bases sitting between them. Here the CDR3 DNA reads TGCAGCGTTGAAGGGGGCTACCCCTACGAGCAGTACTTC. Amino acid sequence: CSVEGGYPYEQYF.

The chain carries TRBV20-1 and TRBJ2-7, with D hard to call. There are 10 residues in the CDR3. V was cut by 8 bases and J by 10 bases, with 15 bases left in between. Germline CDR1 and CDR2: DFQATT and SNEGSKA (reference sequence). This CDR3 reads CSSYGLFQYF. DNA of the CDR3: TGCAGTTCATATGGGCTCTTTCAGTACTTC.

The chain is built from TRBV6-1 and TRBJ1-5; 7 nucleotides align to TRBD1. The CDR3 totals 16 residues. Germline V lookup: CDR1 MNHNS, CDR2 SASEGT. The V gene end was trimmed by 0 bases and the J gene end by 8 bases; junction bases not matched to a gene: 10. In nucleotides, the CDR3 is TGTGCCAGCAGTGAAGCGGGTTACAGGGGAGGGGAGCCCCAGCATTTT. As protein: CASSEAGYRGGEPQHF.

As DNA, the CDR3 is TGTGCCAGCATCCCTGGGGGGGCTCGTGGCTACACCTTC. Its protein product is CASIPGGARGYTF. This chain uses TRBV6-5 with TRBJ1-2; perhaps TRBD1 as D (6 bases). With 7 bases removed from V and 7 bases from J, the gap between germline ends came to 16 bases. This CDR3 spans 13 amino acids. From germline, CDR1 is MNHEY and CDR2 SVGAGI.

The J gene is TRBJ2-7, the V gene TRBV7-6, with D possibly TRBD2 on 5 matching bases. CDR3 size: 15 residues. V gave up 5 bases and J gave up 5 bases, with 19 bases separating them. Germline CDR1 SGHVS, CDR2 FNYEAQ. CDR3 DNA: TGTGCCAGCAGCCTCGCCCCACTAGTAAACAACGAGCAGTACTTC. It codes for CASSLAPLVNNEQYF.

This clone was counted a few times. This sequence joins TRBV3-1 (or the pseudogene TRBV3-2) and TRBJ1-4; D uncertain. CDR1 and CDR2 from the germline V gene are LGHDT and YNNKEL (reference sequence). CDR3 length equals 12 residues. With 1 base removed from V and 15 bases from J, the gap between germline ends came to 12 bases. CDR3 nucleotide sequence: TGTGCCAGCAGCCAAGGACAAAAAGGGATGTTTTTT. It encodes CASSQGQKGMFF.

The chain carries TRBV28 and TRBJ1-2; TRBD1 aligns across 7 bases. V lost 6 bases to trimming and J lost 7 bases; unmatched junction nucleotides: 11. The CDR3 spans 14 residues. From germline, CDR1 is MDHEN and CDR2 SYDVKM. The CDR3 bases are TGTGCCAGCAGGTGGACAGGAACGGAAAGTGGCTACACCTTC. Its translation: CASRWTGTESGYTF.

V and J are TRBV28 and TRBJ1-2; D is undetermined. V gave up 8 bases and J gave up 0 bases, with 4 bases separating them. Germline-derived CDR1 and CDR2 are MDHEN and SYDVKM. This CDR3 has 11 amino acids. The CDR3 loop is CASAANYGYTF. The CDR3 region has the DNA TGTGCCAGCGCAGCTAACTATGGCTACACCTTC.

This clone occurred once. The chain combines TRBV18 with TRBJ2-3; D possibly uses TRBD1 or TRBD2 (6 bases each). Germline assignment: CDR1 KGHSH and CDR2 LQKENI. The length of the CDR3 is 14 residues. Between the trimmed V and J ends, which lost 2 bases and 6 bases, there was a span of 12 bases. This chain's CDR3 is CASSPTGGRDTQYF. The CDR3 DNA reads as TGTGCCAGCTCACCAACCGGGGGCCGGGATACGCAGTATTTT.

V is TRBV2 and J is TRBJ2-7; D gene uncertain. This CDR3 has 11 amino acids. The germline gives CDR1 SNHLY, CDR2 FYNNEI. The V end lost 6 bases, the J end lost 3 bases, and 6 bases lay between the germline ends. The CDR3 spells CASSPRYEQYF. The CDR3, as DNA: TGTGCCAGCAGCCCTCGCTACGAGCAGTACTTC.

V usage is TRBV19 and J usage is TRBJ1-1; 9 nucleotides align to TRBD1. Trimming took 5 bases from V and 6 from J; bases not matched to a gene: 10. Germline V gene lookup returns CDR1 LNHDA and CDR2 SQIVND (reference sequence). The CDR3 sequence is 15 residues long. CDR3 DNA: TGTGCCAGTAGTGTTACAGGGGGCCCCGGGGCTGAAGCTTTCTTT. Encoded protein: CASSVTGGPGAEAFF.

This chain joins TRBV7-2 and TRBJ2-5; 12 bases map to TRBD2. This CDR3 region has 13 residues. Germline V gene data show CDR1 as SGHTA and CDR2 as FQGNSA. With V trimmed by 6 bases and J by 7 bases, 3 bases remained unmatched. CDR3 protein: CASRPSGRVTQYF. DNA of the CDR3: TGTGCCAGCAGGCCTAGCGGGAGGGTGACCCAGTACTTC.

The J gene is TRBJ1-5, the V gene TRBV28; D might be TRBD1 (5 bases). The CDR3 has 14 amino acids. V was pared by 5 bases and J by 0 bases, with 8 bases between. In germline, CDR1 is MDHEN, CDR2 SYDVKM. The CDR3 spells CASSQDNSNQPQHF. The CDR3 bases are TGTGCCAGCAGTCAGGACAATAGCAATCAGCCCCAGCATTTT. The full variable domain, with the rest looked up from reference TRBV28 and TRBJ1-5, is DVKVTQSSRYLVKRTGEKVFLECVQDMDHENMFWYRQDPGLGLRLIYFSYDVKMKEKGDIPEGYSVSREKKERFSLILESASTNQTSMYLCASSQDNSNQPQHFGDGTRLSIL.

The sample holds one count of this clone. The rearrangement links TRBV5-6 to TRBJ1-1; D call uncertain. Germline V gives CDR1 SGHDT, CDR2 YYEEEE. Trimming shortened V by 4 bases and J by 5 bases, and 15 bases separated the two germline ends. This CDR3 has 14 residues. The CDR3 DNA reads TGTGCCAGCAGCCACGGTCCCGGGAGAACTGAAGCTTTCTTT. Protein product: CASSHGPGRTEAFF.

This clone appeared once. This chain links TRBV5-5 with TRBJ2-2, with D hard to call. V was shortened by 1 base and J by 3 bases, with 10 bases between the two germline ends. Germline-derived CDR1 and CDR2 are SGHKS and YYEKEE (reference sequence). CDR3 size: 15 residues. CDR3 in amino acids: CASSLYPSDTGELFF. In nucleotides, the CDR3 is TGTGCCAGCAGCTTGTACCCTAGTGACACCGGGGAGCTGTTTTTT. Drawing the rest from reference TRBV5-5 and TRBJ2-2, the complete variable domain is DAGVTQSPTHLIKTRGQQVTLRCSPISGHKSVSWYQQVLGQGPQFIFQYYEKEERGRGNFPDRFSARQFPNYSSELNVNALLLGDSALYLCASSLYPSDTGELFFGEGSRLTVL.

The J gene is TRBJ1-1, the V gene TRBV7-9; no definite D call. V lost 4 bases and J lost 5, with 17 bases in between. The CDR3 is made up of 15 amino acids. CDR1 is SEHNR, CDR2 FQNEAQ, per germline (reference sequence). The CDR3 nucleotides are TGTGCCAGCAGCTCCGCCCGGGGAGAAGGTACTGAAGCTTTCTTT. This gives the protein CASSSARGEGTEAFF.

The CDR3 loop is CASSQVQGLGTSYEQYF. The CDR3 region has the DNA TGTGCCAGCTCACAAGTACAGGGTTTGGGGACTTCCTACGAGCAGTACTTC. The V and J genes are TRBV18 and TRBJ2-7; the D call may be TRBD1 or TRBD2 (6 bases each). The CDR3 length is 17 residues. Per germline, CDR1 KGHSH and CDR2 LQKENI. V was pared by 4 bases and J by 1 base, with 20 bases between.

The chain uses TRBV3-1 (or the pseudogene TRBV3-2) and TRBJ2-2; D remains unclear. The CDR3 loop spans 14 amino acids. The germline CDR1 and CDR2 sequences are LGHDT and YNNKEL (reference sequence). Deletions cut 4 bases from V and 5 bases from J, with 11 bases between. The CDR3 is CASSRKAGTGELFF. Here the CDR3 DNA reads TGTGCCAGCAGCCGTAAGGCAGGTACCGGGGAGCTGTTTTTT.

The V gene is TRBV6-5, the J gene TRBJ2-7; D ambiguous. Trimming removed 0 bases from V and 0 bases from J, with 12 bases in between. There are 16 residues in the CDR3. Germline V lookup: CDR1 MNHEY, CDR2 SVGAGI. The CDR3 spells CASSYSYRGVSYEQYF. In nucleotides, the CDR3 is TGTGCCAGCAGTTACTCGTATCGTGGAGTCTCCTACGAGCAGTACTTC.

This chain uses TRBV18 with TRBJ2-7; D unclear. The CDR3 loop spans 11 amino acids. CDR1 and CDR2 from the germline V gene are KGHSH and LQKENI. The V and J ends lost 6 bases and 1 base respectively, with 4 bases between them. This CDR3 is CASSLSYEQYF. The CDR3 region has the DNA TGTGCCAGCTCCCTTTCCTACGAGCAGTACTTC.

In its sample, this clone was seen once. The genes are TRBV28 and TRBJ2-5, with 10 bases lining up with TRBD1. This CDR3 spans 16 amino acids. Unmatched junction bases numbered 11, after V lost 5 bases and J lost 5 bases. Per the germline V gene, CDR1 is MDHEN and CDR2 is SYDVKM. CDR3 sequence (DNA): TGTGCCAGCAGTCAACTGACAGGGGGCCTGGGGGAGACCCAGTACTTC. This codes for CASSQLTGGLGETQYF. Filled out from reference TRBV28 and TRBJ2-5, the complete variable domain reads DVKVTQSSRYLVKRTGEKVFLECVQDMDHENMFWYRQDPGLGLRLIYFSYDVKMKEKGDIPEGYSVSREKKERFSLILESASTNQTSMYLCASSQLTGGLGETQYFGPGTRLLVL.

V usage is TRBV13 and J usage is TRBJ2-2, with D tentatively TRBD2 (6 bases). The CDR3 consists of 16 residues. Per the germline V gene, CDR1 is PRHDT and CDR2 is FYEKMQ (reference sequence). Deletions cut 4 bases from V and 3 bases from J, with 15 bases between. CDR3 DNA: TGTGCCAGCAGCTCCTTTGTCGCGGGACACACCGGGGAGCTGTTTTTT. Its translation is CASSSFVAGHTGELFF.

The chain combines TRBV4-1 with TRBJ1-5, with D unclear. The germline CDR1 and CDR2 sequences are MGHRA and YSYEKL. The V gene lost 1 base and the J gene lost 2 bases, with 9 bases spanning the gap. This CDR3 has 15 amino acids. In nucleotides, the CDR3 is TGCGCCAGCAGCCAAGCGGGGTCGGGCAATCAGCCCCAGCATTTT. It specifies CASSQAGSGNQPQHF.